This T cell receptor (beta chain) was retrieved from a study of Graves' ophthalmopathy and Graves' hyperthyroidism. The PBMCs used were ones drawn from 9.5 to 10 ml of fresh peripheral blood. The CDR3 runs 16 residues. The germline V gene encodes CDR1 MNHEY and CDR2 SVGAGI. This clonotype was picked up one time. Its antigen is currently unknown. Being one base from a much bigger clone, this may be a read error. The study's findings and limits: The majority of expanded thyroid clonotypes above 0.001 frequency also occurred in blood.

Amplifying from RNA transcripts, the study obtained TCR beta CDR3 regions. The library came from an HTBI-primed first-round RT-PCR and a second-round multiplex PCR. TCRdb re-called the multiplex PCR reads through MiXCR, storing one row per CDR3 protein. The sample lists around 470,000 distinct CDR3 sequences; 14% were seen once. The material sequenced was blood. V and J are TRBV6-5 and TRBJ1-1; D gene ambiguous. This TCR was recovered from a woman aged 30 to 39 with Graves' ophthalmopathy. CDR3 nucleotides: TGTGCCAGCAGTTACGAGGCGGGATCGGCGAACACTGAAGCTTGCTTT. It yields the protein CASSYEAGSANTEACF.